Listed below are T cell receptor beta chains from one sample, sequenced in a study of OX40 agonist ivuxolimab in advanced cancers. Sequencing was performed with immunoSEQ multiplex PCR; in TCRdb, only in-frame clones are kept and a portion is missing. The sample has 60,000 to 70,000 clones; 82% are singletons. The sequencing here drew on CD4+ or CD8+ T cells sorted from blood, taken in a trial of the OX40 agonist ivuxolimab. These receptors originate from an adult with an advanced solid tumor such as melanoma, head and neck, liver or kidney cancer. CDR3s include the opening cysteine and the closing phenylalanine or tryptophan. Each record gives: D gene, J gene, V gene, clone size, CDR3 DNA, CDR3 protein. A D gene is named only where the DNA matches it firmly. The size field is filled for only some rows; it gives once, few, many or a size class.

D: NA; J: TRBJ1-2; V: TRBV28; size: NA; DNA: TGTGCCAGCAGTCTTTATCAGACCGGACGCTATGGCTACACCTTC; CDR3: CASSLYQTGRYGYTF
D: NA; J: TRBJ1-3; V: TRBV14; size: NA; DNA: TGTGCCAGCAGCCCCCACAACTCTGGAAACACCATATATTTT; CDR3: CASSPHNSGNTIYF
D: NA; J: TRBJ1-6; V: TRBV2; size: once; DNA: TGTGCCAGCAGAACATTGGCCTATTCACCCCTCCACTTT; CDR3: CASRTLAYSPLHF
D: NA; J: TRBJ2-3; V: TRBV5-6; size: few; DNA: TGTGCCAGCAGCTTGGGACAGTCTTATAGCACAGATACGCAGTATTTT; CDR3: CASSLGQSYSTDTQYF
D: NA; J: TRBJ1-1; V: TRBV15; size: NA; DNA: TGTGCCACCAGCAGAGATCGACGGACGGGTGAAGCTTTCTTT; CDR3: CATSRDRRTGEAFF
D: TRBD2; J: TRBJ2-3; V: TRBV5-6; size: few; DNA: TGTGCCAGCAGCTTATTAGCGGGGGGGCAGAAAGATACGCAGTATTTT; CDR3: CASSLLAGGQKDTQYF
D: NA; J: TRBJ1-2; V: TRBV7-6; size: NA; DNA: TGTGCCAGCAGCTTAGACCCAGGCCTAGGAGGGGGCTACACCTTC; CDR3: CASSLDPGLGGGYTF
D: TRBD1; J: TRBJ2-3; V: TRBV18; size: NA; DNA: TGTGCCAGCTCACCCTCGGGACAGGGTTTGATTAGCACAGATACGCAGTATTTT; CDR3: CASSPSGQGLISTDTQYF
D: NA; J: TRBJ2-2; V: TRBV7-6; size: few; DNA: TGTGCCAGCAGCTTCCTTGGTCAGGCCGGGGAGCTGTTTTTT; CDR3: CASSFLGQAGELFF
D: NA; J: TRBJ1-1; V: TRBV28; size: NA; DNA: TGTGCCAGCAGTTTAATTTCGAACACTGAAGCTTTCTTT; CDR3: CASSLISNTEAFF
D: NA; J: TRBJ2-5; V: TRBV18; size: NA; DNA: TGTGCCAGCTCATATCGGGGGACTCAGGCGGAGACCCAGTACTTC; CDR3: CASSYRGTQAETQYF
D: NA; J: TRBJ2-7; V: TRBV6-1; size: NA; DNA: TGTGCCAGCAGGGCGACAGACTACGAGCAGTACTTC; CDR3: CASRATDYEQYF
D: NA; J: TRBJ1-2; V: TRBV19; size: NA; DNA: TGTGCCAGTAGTATGCAATCCGAGGACAGATTCGGCTACACCTTC; CDR3: CASSMQSEDRFGYTF
D: NA; J: TRBJ2-7; V: TRBV14; size: NA; DNA: TGTGCCAGCAGCCAAGATGTCGAATCAAGCCAGTACTTC; CDR3: CASSQDVESSQYF
D: TRBD1; J: TRBJ2-1; V: TRBV29-1; size: few; DNA: TGCAGCGTTGACAGGGGGCGTCAGGATGAGCAGTTCTTC; CDR3: CSVDRGRQDEQFF
D: NA; J: TRBJ1-3; V: TRBV7-9; size: few; DNA: TGTGCCAGCAGGGAGGGAGCCTCTGGAAACACCATATATTTT; CDR3: CASREGASGNTIYF
D: NA; J: TRBJ2-6; V: TRBV6-5; size: NA; DNA: TGTGCCAGCAGTCGCTCTGGGGCCAACGTCCTGACTTTC; CDR3: CASSRSGANVLTF
D: NA; J: TRBJ2-6; V: TRBV2; size: NA; DNA: TGTGCCAGCAGTGTTTACTCTGGGGCCAACGTCCTGACTTTC; CDR3: CASSVYSGANVLTF
D: TRBD1; J: TRBJ1-4; V: TRBV5-1; size: NA; DNA: TGCGCCAGCAGTAGGGACAGCACTAATGAAAAACTGTTTTTT; CDR3: CASSRDSTNEKLFF
D: TRBD2; J: TRBJ2-3; V: TRBV5-1; size: NA; DNA: TGCGCCAGCAGCTTGGTCCTAGCGGGGGGTACCACAGATACGCAGTATTTT; CDR3: CASSLVLAGGTTDTQYF
D: NA; J: TRBJ2-6; V: TRBV18; size: NA; DNA: TGTGCCAGCTCACCAGTGGGGCCAACGGGGTCTGGGGCCAACGTCCTGACTTTC; CDR3: CASSPVGPTGSGANVLTF
D: TRBD1; J: TRBJ2-3; V: TRBV5-6; size: NA; DNA: TGTGCCAGCAGCTTGGTGGACAGGGTTCTAGATACGCAGTATTTT; CDR3: CASSLVDRVLDTQYF
D: TRBD1; J: TRBJ1-1; V: TRBV6-1; size: NA; DNA: TGTGCCAGCAGTCGGGACAGGGGGCGCTTCACTGAAGCTTTCTTT; CDR3: CASSRDRGRFTEAFF
D: NA; J: TRBJ1-1; V: TRBV7-2; size: NA; DNA: TGTGCCAGCAGCTTCCGGCACGAAGCTTTCTTT; CDR3: CASSFRHEAFF
D: TRBD1; J: TRBJ1-1; V: TRBV7-8; size: NA; DNA: TGTGCCAGCAGCCCGGGACAGGGGGCAAGTCGGGCTTTCTTT; CDR3: CASSPGQGASRAFF
D: NA; J: TRBJ2-5; V: TRBV11-2; size: NA; DNA: TGTGCCAGCAGCACGGGACGGATGTACCAAGAGACCCAGTACTTC; CDR3: CASSTGRMYQETQYF
D: TRBD2; J: TRBJ2-7; V: TRBV28; size: NA; DNA: TGTGCCAGCAGTCTTAGGACTAGCGGGAGCTACGAGCAGTACTTC; CDR3: CASSLRTSGSYEQYF
D: TRBD1; J: TRBJ2-7; V: TRBV4-1; size: NA; DNA: TGCGCCAGCAGCCAAGGTGGAGGCAGGGACAGGGGAACCGAGCAGTACTTC; CDR3: CASSQGGGRDRGTEQYF
D: NA; J: TRBJ1-1; V: TRBV28; size: NA; DNA: TGTGCCAGCATCACAGGGTGGAGCGAAGCTTTCTTT; CDR3: CASITGWSEAFF
D: NA; J: TRBJ1-1; V: TRBV6-1; size: NA; DNA: TGTGCCAGCAAAATTAGGACTGAAGCTTTCTTT; CDR3: CASKIRTEAFF
D: TRBD1; J: TRBJ1-1; V: TRBV18; size: NA; DNA: TGTGCCAGCTCTCCAAGCCGACTCGACAGGGCCACTGAAGCTTTCTTT; CDR3: CASSPSRLDRATEAFF
D: NA; J: TRBJ1-1; V: TRBV2; size: NA; DNA: TGTGCCAGCAGCAGGGATATGAACACTGAAGCTTTCTTT; CDR3: CASSRDMNTEAFF
D: TRBD1; J: TRBJ1-1; V: TRBV28; size: NA; DNA: TGTGCCAGCATTTCGACAGGGGTGGCGACCACTGAAGCTTTCTTT; CDR3: CASISTGVATTEAFF
D: NA; J: TRBJ2-5; V: TRBV29-1; size: NA; DNA: TGCAGCGTTGGGAACCTGCCCGGGGAGACCCAGTACTTC; CDR3: CSVGNLPGETQYF
D: TRBD1; J: TRBJ2-1; V: TRBV19; size: few; DNA: TGTGCCAGTAGTATAGATCATGGGACAGGTGGCAATGAGCAGTTCTTC; CDR3: CASSIDHGTGGNEQFF
D: NA; J: TRBJ2-3; V: TRBV19; size: NA; DNA: TGTGCCAGTAGTATAGATGATGCCACAGATACGCAGTATTTT; CDR3: CASSIDDATDTQYF
D: NA; J: TRBJ1-5; V: TRBV2; size: few; DNA: TGTGCCAGCAGTGAATCTGGGTATAGCAATCAGCCCCAGCATTTT; CDR3: CASSESGYSNQPQHF
D: NA; J: TRBJ1-1; V: TRBV4-1; size: NA; DNA: TGCGCCAGCAGCCAAGATTTCGGCAGGAACACTGAAGCTTTCTTT; CDR3: CASSQDFGRNTEAFF
D: NA; J: TRBJ2-1; V: TRBV7-9; size: NA; DNA: TGTGCCAGCAGCTTAACGGGGGCCTACAATGAGCAGTTCTTC; CDR3: CASSLTGAYNEQFF
D: NA; J: TRBJ1-1; V: TRBV6-5; size: NA; DNA: TGTGCCAGCAGTTGGGACCCCCGGTCGGGGACTGAAGCTTTCTTT; CDR3: CASSWDPRSGTEAFF
D: NA; J: TRBJ2-1; V: TRBV6-5; size: NA; DNA: TGTGCCAGCACCCTACGGGACTCGAAGGATGAGCAGTTCTTC; CDR3: CASTLRDSKDEQFF
D: TRBD1; J: TRBJ1-1; V: TRBV6-5; size: few; DNA: TGTGCCAGCAGCCGCGACAGGGAAGTCTTT; CDR3: CASSRDREVF
D: NA; J: TRBJ2-1; V: TRBV30; size: NA; DNA: TGTGCCTGGAGTGTACGAACGGGGAGGTTGGTAAATGAGCAGTTCTTC; CDR3: CAWSVRTGRLVNEQFF
D: NA; J: TRBJ1-5; V: TRBV18; size: few; DNA: TGTGCCAGCTCACCAAACAGGGAGGAACCCCAGCATTTT; CDR3: CASSPNREEPQHF
D: NA; J: TRBJ1-6; V: TRBV6-6; size: once; DNA: TGTGCCAGCAGTTACGGCAGGGATTCACCCCTCCACTTT; CDR3: CASSYGRDSPLHF
D: NA; J: TRBJ2-5; V: TRBV5-5; size: NA; DNA: TGTGCCAGCAGCTTCCCAGGGGCTGAGACCCAGTACTTC; CDR3: CASSFPGAETQYF
D: NA; J: TRBJ2-5; V: TRBV21-1; size: NA; DNA: TGTGCCAGCAGCAAACGGGGGTGGGAGACCCAGTACTTC; CDR3: CASSKRGWETQYF
D: NA; J: TRBJ1-5; V: TRBV19; size: NA; DNA: TGTGCCAGTAGGAATTGGGACGGATACAATCAGCCCCAGCATTTT; CDR3: CASRNWDGYNQPQHF
D: NA; J: TRBJ2-3; V: TRBV9; size: NA; DNA: TGTGCCAGCAGCCTTAATCGACTCCAGAGCACAGATACGCAGTATTTT; CDR3: CASSLNRLQSTDTQYF
D: TRBD1; J: TRBJ2-2; V: TRBV19; size: NA; DNA: TGTGCCACAAGGTCGGGACAGGGTAACACCGGGGAGCTGTTTTTT; CDR3: CATRSGQGNTGELFF
D: NA; J: TRBJ2-7; V: TRBV18; size: NA; DNA: TGTGCCAGCTCACCACCTCTTTGGGGAGTGGGGTCGTACGAGCAGTACTTC; CDR3: CASSPPLWGVGSYEQYF
D: NA; J: TRBJ1-1; V: TRBV5-6; size: NA; DNA: TGTGCCAGCAGCTTGGTGGGGGTGGGGAGTGAAGCTTTCTTT; CDR3: CASSLVGVGSEAFF
D: NA; J: TRBJ1-1; V: TRBV14; size: few; DNA: TGTGCCAGCAGCCTTCAGGGGTTGACTGAAGCTTTCTTT; CDR3: CASSLQGLTEAFF
D: NA; J: TRBJ2-5; V: TRBV7-8; size: NA; DNA: TGTGCCAGCAGCTTAGGGGGGTTTTCGGGGACCCAGTACTTC; CDR3: CASSLGGFSGTQYF
D: TRBD1; J: TRBJ2-1; V: TRBV19; size: NA; DNA: TGTGCCAGTAGTACCGGGACAGGGGGCAAGGATGAGCAGTTCTTC; CDR3: CASSTGTGGKDEQFF
D: NA; J: TRBJ1-5; V: TRBV10-3; size: NA; DNA: TGTGCCATCAGTGAGGGAACAGTCCCAAGCAATCAGCCCCAGCATTTT; CDR3: CAISEGTVPSNQPQHF
D: TRBD1; J: TRBJ1-4; V: TRBV6-6; size: NA; DNA: TGTGCCAGCAGGCAGGGGGACGGCGTTAATGAAAAACTGTTTTTT; CDR3: CASRQGDGVNEKLFF
D: NA; J: TRBJ2-5; V: TRBV12-5; size: NA; DNA: TGTGCTAGTGGCCGGGGCACCCAAGAGACCCAGTACTTC; CDR3: CASGRGTQETQYF
D: TRBD1; J: TRBJ2-1; V: TRBV6-6; size: NA; DNA: TGTGCCAGCAGTTACGACAGGGTAGCCTACAATGAGCAGTTCTTC; CDR3: CASSYDRVAYNEQFF